Following are 24 T cell receptor beta chains from one sample sequenced in a study of blood T cell repertoires in COVID-19. Using immunoSEQ multiplex PCR, the repertoire was profiled, and TCRdb retains in-frame clones only, with some absent. The sample consists of over 250,000 clones, about 87% of them appearing once. The sequencing input was peripheral blood. All receptors come from a woman aged 40 to 50 who had recovered from COVID-19.

The gene calls are TRBV11-2 and TRBJ1-1; D perhaps matches TRBD1 (6 bases). CDR1 and CDR2 from the germline V gene are SGHAT and FQNNGV. Deletions cut 3 bases from V and 6 bases from J, with 14 bases between. This CDR3 is 14 amino acids long. The CDR3 DNA is TGTGCCAGCAGCTTCCGGGGGGGGGCCGCTGAAGCTTTCTTT. It encodes CASSFRGGAAEAFF.

This clone is a singleton in its sample. The chain links TRBV9 to TRBJ1-3, with D maybe TRBD1 (5 bases). The germline V gene encodes CDR1 SGDLS and CDR2 YYNGEE. This CDR3 contains 15 residues. Trimming removed 0 bases at V and 8 bases at J, with 15 bases between. The CDR3, as DNA: TGTGCCAGCAGCGTAGCTCACGGGGCGGGAGACACCATATATTTT. Translating it yields CASSVAHGAGDTIYF. Full variable domain (rest looked up from reference TRBV9 and TRBJ1-3): DSGVTQTPKHLITATGQRVTLRCSPRSGDLSVYWYQQSLDQGLQFLIQYYNGEERAKGNILERFSAQQFPDLHSELNLSSLELGDSALYFCASSVAHGAGDTIYFGEGSWLTVV.

CDR3 in amino acids: CASSGRTSGEETQYF. CDR3 DNA: TGCGCCAGCAGCGGGAGGACTAGCGGGGAAGAGACCCAGTACTTC. The chain uses TRBV5-1 and TRBJ2-5; 12 nucleotides agree with TRBD2. CDR1 and CDR2 (germline): SGHRS, YFSETQ. CDR3 length: 15 residues. V lost 4 bases and J lost 3; bases outside the gene matches: 4.

This clone has only one observation. The chain has TRBV29-1 and TRBJ1-1; 8 bases fit TRBD1. Trimming removed 4 bases from V and 5 bases from J; junction bases left unmatched: 6. This CDR3 region has 13 residues. The germline V gene encodes CDR1 SQVTM and CDR2 ANQGSEA. In nucleotides, the CDR3 is TGCAGCGTTGCGGTACAGGGGGGAACTGAAGCTTTCTTT. It translates to CSVAVQGGTEAFF.

A single count supports this clone. V usage is TRBV2 and J usage is TRBJ1-5, with a tentative D call TRBD1 (5 bases). V lost 1 base and J 3 bases, leaving 10 bases between the germline ends. Germline V gene sequence: CDR1 SNHLY, CDR2 FYNNEI. The CDR3 loop spans 15 amino acids. CDR3 DNA: TGTGCCAGCAGTGAAGGCAGGGTGGCCAATCAGCCCCAGCATTTT. Its protein is CASSEGRVANQPQHF.

The chain carries TRBV29-1 and TRBJ2-5, with D possibly TRBD2 on 7 matching bases. The CDR3 has 14 amino acids. The germline V gene encodes CDR1 SQVTM and CDR2 ANQGSEA. Between the trimmed V and J ends, which lost 2 bases and 1 base, there was a span of 11 bases. The CDR3 DNA sequence: TGCAGCGTTGAATATCGGGGGGCCCAAGAGACCCAGTACTTC. Translation gives CSVEYRGAQETQYF. Full variable domain (outside the CDR3, taken from reference TRBV29-1 and TRBJ2-5): SAVISQKPSRDICQRGTSLTIQCQVDSQVTMMFWYRQQPGQSLTLIATANQGSEATYESGFVIDKFPISRPNLTFSTLTVSNMSPEDSSIYLCSVEYRGAQETQYFGPGTRLLVL.

V is TRBV7-2 and J is TRBJ2-3, with TRBD2 identical over 16 bases. V gave up 3 bases and J gave up 15 bases; unmatched junction bases: 6. The CDR3 has 14 amino acids. Germline V gene data show CDR1 as SGHTA and CDR2 as FQGNSA. The CDR3, as DNA: TGTGCCAGCAGCTTTACCGGGACTAGCGGGGGGGTCTATTTT. The encoded protein is CASSFTGTSGGVYF.

V gene TRBV6-1 combines with J gene TRBJ1-1, with D unclear. CDR1 is MNHNS, CDR2 SASEGT, per germline. CDR3 length: 15 residues. The V end was cut by 3 bases, the J end by 4 bases, with 15 bases between. CDR3 loop: CASSESVGRVTEAFF. CDR3 coding DNA: TGTGCCAGCAGTGAGAGCGTCGGGAGGGTCACTGAAGCTTTCTTT.

The V call is TRBV5-6, the J call TRBJ2-5, with D unclear. V was shortened by 0 bases and J by 2 bases, with 11 bases between the two germline ends. The germline V gene encodes CDR1 SGHDT and CDR2 YYEEEE. This CDR3 has 15 amino acids. The CDR3 sequence is CASSLAYAGQETQYF. The DNA of the CDR3 is TGTGCCAGCAGCTTGGCTTATGCAGGACAAGAGACCCAGTACTTC.

The J gene is TRBJ2-2, the V gene TRBV2, with TRBD2 matching over 12 bases. V lost 2 bases, J lost 4 bases, and 5 bases stayed unmatched. The CDR3 length is 17 residues. The germline V gene encodes CDR1 SNHLY and CDR2 FYNNEI. CDR3 in amino acids: CASSERASGGATGELFF. CDR3 bases: TGTGCCAGCAGTGAAAGGGCTAGCGGGGGGGCCACCGGGGAGCTGTTTTTT.

The chain joins TRBV19 to TRBJ1-1; maybe TRBD1 (6 bases). There are 17 residues in the CDR3. The germline CDR1 and CDR2 sequences are LNHDA and SQIVND (reference sequence). The V end lost 5 bases, the J end lost 0 bases, and 19 bases lay between the germline ends. CDR3 bases: TGTGCCAGTAGTGTAGGTGGGGGCAGGACCCTGAACACTGAAGCTTTCTTT. This translates into CASSVGGGRTLNTEAFF. The full variable domain, its missing parts supplied by reference TRBV19 and TRBJ1-1, is DGGITQSPKYLFRKEGQNVTLSCEQNLNHDAMYWYRQDPGQGLRLIYYSQIVNDFQKGDIAEGYSVSREKKESFPLTVTSAQKNPTAFYLCASSVGGGRTLNTEAFFGQGTRLTVV.

This clone appeared a few times. The rearrangement joins TRBV30 to TRBJ1-5; TRBD1 is a possible D gene (5 bases). This CDR3 spans 13 amino acids. Germline V lookup: CDR1 GTSNPN, CDR2 SVGIG (reference sequence). V gave up 2 bases and J gave up 2 bases, with 7 bases separating them. The CDR3 region is CAWSWGGNQPQHF. CDR3 coding DNA: TGTGCCTGGAGTTGGGGGGGCAATCAGCCCCAGCATTTT.

V gene TRBV9 combines with J gene TRBJ1-2; D not resolved. CDR1 and CDR2 (germline): SGDLS, YYNGEE. Trimming cost V 3 bases and J 2 bases, with 11 bases left between them. This CDR3 has 14 residues. CDR3 sequence (DNA): TGTGCCAGCAGCGCTAGAGGACTAAACTATGGCTACACCTTC. It encodes CASSARGLNYGYTF.

The CDR3 nucleotides are TGTGCCAGCTCACCTCTCGCGACAGGGTGGGGGACTGAAGCTTTCTTT. This sequence encodes CASSPLATGWGTEAFF. The chain combines TRBV18 with TRBJ1-1, with TRBD1 matching 7 bases. Trimming cost V 3 bases and J 5 bases; bases outside gene matches: 12. The CDR3 has 16 residues. Germline CDR1 KGHSH, CDR2 LQKENI.

The chain combines TRBV5-1 with TRBJ2-5, with TRBD1 matching over 8 bases. Trimming removed 4 bases from V and 3 bases from J; junction bases left unmatched: 5. Germline CDR1 is SGHRS and CDR2 is YFSETQ. The CDR3 totals 14 residues. The CDR3, as DNA: TGCGCCAGCAGCCGGGGGACAGGTGAAGAGACCCAGTACTTC. It codes for CASSRGTGEETQYF.

This chain links TRBV7-8 with TRBJ1-2; D gene uncertain. This CDR3 region has 12 residues. Trimming stripped 5 bases from V and 5 bases from J, with 9 bases between. Germline V gene data show CDR1 as SGHVS and CDR2 as FQNEAQ. The CDR3 loop reads CASSPYEYGYTF. The CDR3 DNA follows: TGTGCCAGCAGCCCCTACGAATATGGCTACACCTTC.

The sample holds one count of this clone. V and J are TRBV6-5 and TRBJ2-7; D perhaps matches TRBD2 (6 bases). Germline-derived CDR1 and CDR2 are MNHEY and SVGAGI. The V and J ends lost 8 bases and 6 bases respectively, with 17 bases between them. CDR3 length equals 13 residues. The CDR3 loop reads CASHKTGGFEQYF. CDR3 in DNA: TGTGCCAGCCATAAAACAGGAGGGTTCGAGCAGTACTTC.

This clone was counted a single time. This chain connects TRBV3-1 (or the pseudogene TRBV3-2) to TRBJ1-3; 7 bases are a match to TRBD1. CDR3 length: 14 residues. CDR1 and CDR2 (germline): LGHDT, YNNKEL (reference sequence). With V trimmed by 4 bases and J by 4 bases, 4 bases remained unmatched. The CDR3 loop reads CASSPRDSGNTIYF. The CDR3 DNA is TGTGCCAGCAGCCCCCGGGACAGCGGAAACACCATATATTTT.

V usage is TRBV30 and J usage is TRBJ1-2; TRBD1 matches at 7 bases. V shed 0 bases, J shed 4 bases, and the junction held 2 bases outside the gene matches. Germline CDR1 GTSNPN, CDR2 SVGIG (reference sequence). This CDR3 has 13 amino acids. The DNA of the CDR3 is TGTGCCTGGAGTGTAGGACAGGCCTATGGCTACACCTTC. The encoded protein is CAWSVGQAYGYTF.

This clone was observed a handful of times. The chain couples TRBV4-1 to TRBJ1-2, with D possibly matching TRBD1 (5 bases). The CDR3 is 16 residues long. Germline V CDR1 and CDR2: MGHRA, YSYEKL. V gave up 0 bases and J gave up 4 bases, with 15 bases separating them. The CDR3 region is CASSQDDRGTSYGYTF. DNA for the CDR3: TGCGCCAGCAGCCAAGATGATCGAGGGACTAGCTATGGCTACACCTTC.

The chain is built from TRBV4-2 and TRBJ1-4; 8 bases line up with TRBD1. The CDR3 totals 14 residues. V lost 5 bases and J lost 8; bases outside the gene matches: 7. Germline values: CDR1 LGHNA, CDR2 YNFKEQ. The CDR3 DNA sequence: TGTGCCAGCAGCGGACAGGGCGGATGGGAAAAACTGTTTTTT. Residues: CASSGQGGWEKLFF.

The V call is TRBV5-1, the J call TRBJ2-3; perhaps TRBD2 as D (6 bases). Germline V lookup: CDR1 SGHRS, CDR2 YFSETQ. V lost 0 bases, J lost 4 bases, and 9 bases lay in between. The CDR3 has 14 residues. CDR3 amino acids: CASSLVEGSDTQYF. DNA for the CDR3: TGCGCCAGCAGCTTGGTGGAGGGCTCAGATACGCAGTATTTT.

The genes are TRBV9 and TRBJ2-6; D unclear. The CDR3 contains 15 residues. Deletions cut 4 bases from V and 1 base from J, with 9 bases between. From germline, CDR1 is SGDLS and CDR2 YYNGEE. CDR3 amino acids: CASSNGLSGANVLTF. The CDR3 nucleotides read TGTGCCAGCAGCAACGGTCTTTCTGGGGCCAACGTCCTGACTTTC. The complete variable domain, with remaining parts taken from reference TRBV9 and TRBJ2-6, reads DSGVTQTPKHLITATGQRVTLRCSPRSGDLSVYWYQQSLDQGLQFLIQYYNGEERAKGNILERFSAQQFPDLHSELNLSSLELGDSALYFCASSNGLSGANVLTFGAGSRLTVL.

V and J are TRBV6-2 or TRBV6-3 and TRBJ2-2, with D possibly TRBD2 on 6 matching bases. CDR1 and CDR2 from the germline V gene are MNHEY and SVGEGT. Trimming left V 4 bases short and J 3 bases short, with 9 bases between. CDR3 length: 14 amino acids. The CDR3 reads CASSWDSYTGELFF. In DNA, the CDR3 is TGTGCCAGCAGTTGGGACTCCTACACCGGGGAGCTGTTTTTT.